The following is a T cell receptor (beta chain) sequence with its context. Participants were aged about 18 to 89 years from more than 20 US areas. Researchers sorted participants into cohorts using their self-reported clinical history. The study counted Cohort 3 donors as recovered given two negative PCRs, clearance, or symptom resolution. This entry is derived from a study of blood T cell repertoires in COVID-19. For the study at large: Samples came from the United States, Italy and Spain, spanning acute and convalescent COVID-19.

The V segment lost 6 bases and the J segment 2 bases; nucleotides outside the gene matches: 7. The CDR3 consists of 14 residues. The V gene's germline CDR1 is MDHEN and CDR2 SYDVKM. Sequenced by immunoSEQ multiplex PCR; TCRdb stores in-frame clones only, minus some. The profile covers some 300,000 clones, with about 90% appearing a single time and roughly 0.94% taken by the ten largest. The chain joins TRBV28 to TRBJ2-7; 7 bases agree with TRBD1. Sequenced: PBMCs or T cells enriched from blood (not recorded which). This TCR came from a young woman who had recovered from COVID-19. The CDR3 spells CASRLRQGAYEQYF. The CDR3 nucleotides are TGTGCCAGCAGATTAAGGCAGGGGGCCTACGAGCAGTACTTC.